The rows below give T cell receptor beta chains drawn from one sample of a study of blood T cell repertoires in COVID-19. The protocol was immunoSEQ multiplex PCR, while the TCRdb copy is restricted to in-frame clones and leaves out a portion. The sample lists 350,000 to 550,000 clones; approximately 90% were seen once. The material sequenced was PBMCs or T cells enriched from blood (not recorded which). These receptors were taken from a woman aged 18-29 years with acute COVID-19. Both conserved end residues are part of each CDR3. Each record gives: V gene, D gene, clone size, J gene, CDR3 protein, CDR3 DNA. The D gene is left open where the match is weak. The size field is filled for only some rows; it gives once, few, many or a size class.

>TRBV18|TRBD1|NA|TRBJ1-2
CASSQDRGGNGYTF
TGTGCCAGCTCACAGGACAGGGGCGGGAATGGCTACACCTTC
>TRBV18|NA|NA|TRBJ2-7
CASSLEAAGSYEQYF
TGTGCCAGCTCTCTCGAGGCCGCGGGGTCCTACGAGCAGTACTTC
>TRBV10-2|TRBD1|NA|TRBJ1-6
CASTWDRGNSPLHF
TGCGCCAGCACGTGGGACAGGGGTAATTCACCCCTCCACTTT
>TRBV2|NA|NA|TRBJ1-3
CANSEVVTRNTIYF
TGTGCCAACAGTGAAGTAGTCACCAGAAACACCATATATTTT
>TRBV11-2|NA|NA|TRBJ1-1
CASRSGFMNTEAFF
TGTGCCAGCAGGTCAGGGTTCATGAACACTGAAGCTTTCTTT
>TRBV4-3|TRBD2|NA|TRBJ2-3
CASSQLVAGAGSDTQYF
TGCGCCAGCAGCCAACTGGTAGCGGGAGCGGGGTCAGATACGCAGTATTTT
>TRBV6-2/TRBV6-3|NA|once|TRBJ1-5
CASSYQLGQPQHF
TGTGCCAGCAGTTACCAACTCGGTCAGCCCCAGCATTTT
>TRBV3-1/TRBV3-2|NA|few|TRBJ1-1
CASRSMEKNTEAFF
TGTGCCAGCCGTTCGATGGAGAAGAACACTGAAGCTTTCTTT
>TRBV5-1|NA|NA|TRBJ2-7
CASSLPNQEQYF
TGCGCCAGCAGCTTGCCCAACCAGGAGCAGTACTTC
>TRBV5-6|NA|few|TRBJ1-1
CASSSPGRGREAFF
TGTGCCAGCAGCAGCCCCGGGAGGGGAAGGGAAGCTTTCTTT
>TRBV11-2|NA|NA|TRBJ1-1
CASSLGQYTEAFF
TGTGCCAGCAGCTTAGGGCAGTACACTGAAGCTTTCTTT
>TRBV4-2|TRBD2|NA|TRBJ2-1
CASSQRRGSGASNEQFF
TGTGCCAGCAGCCAAAGGCGAGGGAGCGGGGCTTCCAATGAGCAGTTCTTC
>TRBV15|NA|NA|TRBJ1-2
CATSERDYGYTF
TGTGCCACCAGCGAGCGGGACTATGGCTACACCTTC
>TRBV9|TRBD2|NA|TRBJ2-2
CASSVQLAGVNTGELFF
TGTGCCAGCAGCGTCCAACTAGCGGGAGTTAACACCGGGGAGCTGTTTTTT
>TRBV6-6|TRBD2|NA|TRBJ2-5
CASRGTSGGAEETQYF
TGTGCCAGCAGGGGTACTAGCGGGGGGGCCGAGGAGACCCAGTACTTC
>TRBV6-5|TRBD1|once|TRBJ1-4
CASSYRGQENEKLFF
TGTGCCAGCAGTTACCGGGGACAGGAGAATGAAAAACTGTTTTTT
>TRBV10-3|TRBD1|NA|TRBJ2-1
CAISGQGNEQFF
TGTGCCATCAGTGGACAGGGAAATGAGCAGTTCTTC
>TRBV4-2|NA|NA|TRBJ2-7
CASSQDAGSRSYEQYF
TGTGCCAGCAGCCAAGATGCCGGGAGCCGCTCCTACGAGCAGTACTTC